This TCR beta chain originates from a study of blood T cell repertoires in COVID-19. Study as a whole: Acute and convalescent COVID-19 specimens originated in the United States, Italy and Spain. T cells, B-cell-depleted T cells, or PBMCs provided the cDNA or gDNA that served as material.

The study counted Cohort 3 donors as recovered given two negative PCRs, clearance, or symptom resolution. How the authors handled the data: Estimated nucleated cell counts came from reference gene primer amplification. Method: immunoSEQ multiplex PCR; TCRdb's copy keeps in-frame clones and lacks some. The V and J calls and the clone size are those of that table, but D and trimming were determined from the DNA. The table lists 300,000 or so clones, roughly 87% of them singletons. Germline-derived CDR1 and CDR2 are MNHEY and SVGAGI. V lost 6 bases, J lost 3 bases, and 7 bases stayed unmatched. The CDR3 covers 14 residues.

This receptor was taken from a woman aged 25-40 years who had recovered from COVID-19. This chain uses TRBV6-5 with TRBJ1-1, with TRBD1 identical over 7 bases. Sequencing was performed on PBMCs or T cells enriched from blood (not recorded which). CDR3 coding DNA: TGTGCCAGCAGACCAGACAGGGTGGACACTGAAGCTTTCTTT. Translated, it gives CASRPDRVDTEAFF.